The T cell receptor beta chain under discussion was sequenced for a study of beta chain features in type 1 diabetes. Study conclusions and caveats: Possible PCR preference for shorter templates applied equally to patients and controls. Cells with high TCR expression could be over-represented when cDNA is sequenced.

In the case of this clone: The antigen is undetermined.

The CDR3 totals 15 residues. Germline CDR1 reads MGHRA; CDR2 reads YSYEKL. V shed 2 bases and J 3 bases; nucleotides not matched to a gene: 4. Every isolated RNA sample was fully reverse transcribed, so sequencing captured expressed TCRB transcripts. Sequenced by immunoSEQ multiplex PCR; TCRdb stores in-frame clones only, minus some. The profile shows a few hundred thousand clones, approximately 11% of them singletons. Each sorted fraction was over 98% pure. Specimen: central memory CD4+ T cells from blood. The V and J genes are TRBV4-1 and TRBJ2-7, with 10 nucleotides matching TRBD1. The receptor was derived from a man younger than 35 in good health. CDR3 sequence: CASSQSGQGVYEQYF. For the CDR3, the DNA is TGCGCCAGCAGCCAATCCGGACAGGGGGTCTACGAGCAGTACTTC.